The text below deals with one T cell receptor beta chain. The source of the sample is a study of blood T cell repertoires in COVID-19. There are 15 residues in the CDR3. The V and J ends lost 5 bases and 0 bases respectively, with 11 bases between them. Germline CDR1 and CDR2: SNHLY and FYNNEI. Sequencing used immunoSEQ multiplex PCR; TCRdb keeps in-frame clones, though not all of them. The table includes about 480,000 clones, around nine tenths detected once. This receptor was identified in a woman aged 40 to 50 who had recovered from COVID-19. The J gene is TRBJ1-3, the V gene TRBV2; tentatively, D is TRBD1 (6 bases). Specimen: PBMCs or T cells enriched from blood (not recorded which). CDR3 nucleotides: TGTGCCAGCAGTCCGAGACAGGTCTCTGGAAACACCATATATTTT. Its translation: CASSPRQVSGNTIYF.